The present T cell receptor beta chain was sequenced within a study of CD8 T cells in ankylosing spondylitis (dated by TCRdb to about 2017). For context, the study as a whole: The study profiled T cell receptor beta repertoires in healthy donors and ankylosing spondylitis patients to find disease-linked TCR variants. In total, the full study cohort was made up of some 100 healthy donors and some 26 ankylosing spondylitis patients. Peripheral blood was sampled, and synovial fluid was additionally collected from ankylosing spondylitis patients.

General conclusions and limits of the study: Blood from ankylosing spondylitis patients appeared to be characterized by a TCR beta motif composed of about 8 highly homologous amino acid variants. Some motif variants were previously reported in synovial fluid and blood of reactive arthritis patients, suggesting common disease-initiation mechanisms. Significant enrichment of the disease-linked clones was reported in matched synovial fluid samples from ankylosing spondylitis patients. A CD8+ phenotype was shown by the disease-linked clones, which were found at relatively low frequencies in peripheral blood.

Sequencing used an Illumina HiSeq 2500. Quantitative 5'-RACE with molecular barcodes was used to prepare TCR beta libraries. On the authors' methods: A new computational method, built on a probabilistic model of VDJ rearrangement, was used to identify disease-linked TCR variants. TCRdb trimmed public reads at Q25 via fastp, called clones via MiXCR and kept in-frame beta chains. Duplicate CDR3 protein sequences are folded into a single record with the most common DNA and genes. These V and J calls derive from TCRdb rather than the authors' analysis. Counted in this sample were just over 350,000 distinct CDR3 sequences; around 20% of them appeared once. Jointly, the top ten make up around 14% of the sample. From a lookup of the germline V gene, CDR1 and CDR2 are MGHRA and YSYEKL. Cut back by 4 bases and 4 bases, the V and J ends lie 7 bases apart. Counted from cysteine to phenylalanine, this CDR3 has 13 amino acids. Only the CDR3 DNA stays, 39 bases, in frame from base 1.

Concerning this clonotype itself: Its antigen is currently not known. No base qualities exist here, and no much larger clone lies one base off it.

Sequencing input: blood, either unsorted or a sorted T cell fraction (not recorded which). This TCR came from a male donor with ankylosing spondylitis or in good health (not recorded which). The sequence joins TRBV4-1 to TRBJ2-2; the D region possibly corresponds to TRBD1 (5 bases align). For the CDR3, the sequence is CASSLQATGELFF. At the DNA level, the sequence is TGCGCCAGCAGCCTACAGGCCACCGGGGAGCTGTTTTTT.